This TCR beta chain was obtained from a study of blood T cell repertoires in COVID-19. Study-level background: Sites in the United States, Italy and Spain provided acute and convalescent COVID-19 samples. PBMCs, B-cell-depleted T cells, or T cells were the source of the cDNA or gDNA that made up the material.

This clone was observed once. The authors' processing: Quantification of nucleated cells was approximated via reference gene primer amplification. Clones were sequenced by immunoSEQ multiplex PCR, and TCRdb holds only the in-frame ones, with some missing. V and J calls plus clone size are reproduced from that table; the DNA served to infer D and trimming. The sample has around 180,000 clones, 74% seen once. Germline CDR1 ENHRY, CDR2 SYGVKD. V trimming: 10 bases; J trimming: 3 bases; junction bases outside the gene matches: 4. The CDR3 is 12 amino acids. This TCR came from a woman older than 75 with acute or convalescent COVID-19. The chain combines TRBV10-3 with TRBJ2-5; 8 positions match TRBD1. The specimen was peripheral blood. The CDR3 DNA reads as TGTGCCACACAGGGGGTTGAAGAGACCCAGTACTTC. This encodes CATQGVEETQYF.